Listed below are T cell receptor beta chains from one sample, sequenced in a study of blood T cell repertoires in COVID-19. The data were produced by immunoSEQ multiplex PCR, yet TCRdb's version contains in-frame clones alone and is incomplete. Of over 200,000 clones detected, about 90% appear once; the ten largest clones hold approximately 1.2%. The source material was peripheral blood. The receptors stem from a man aged 30 to 39 with acute or convalescent COVID-19. CDR3s include the opening cysteine and the closing phenylalanine or tryptophan. D genes are given only for firm matches. For some rows the clone size is stated as once, few or many, or as a class when expanded; others skip it.

once,TRBJ2-2,TRBV9,NA,TGTGCCAGCAGCGTTAACAGTGACACCGGGGAGCTGTTTTTT,CASSVNSDTGELFF
NA,TRBJ2-6,TRBV19,TRBD1,TGTGCCAGTAGCCCTACAGGGGCGCCCTACTCTGGGGCCAACGTCCTGACTTTC,CASSPTGAPYSGANVLTF
NA,TRBJ2-4,TRBV6-5,TRBD2,TGTGCCAGCAGACCTACGACTAGCAACATTCAGTACTTC,CASRPTTSNIQYF
NA,TRBJ1-2,TRBV27,TRBD1,TGTGCCAGCAGTCCTCGGACAGGGGGAGGTGGCTACACCTTC,CASSPRTGGGGYTF
NA,TRBJ2-7,TRBV5-1,NA,TGCGCCAGCAGCCGGGGAAGGTACGAGCAGTACTTC,CASSRGRYEQYF
NA,TRBJ2-6,TRBV5-6,NA,TGTGCCAGCAGCTTGATGGGTCAGGGGAGGGCCAACGTCCTGACTTTC,CASSLMGQGRANVLTF
NA,TRBJ2-7,TRBV18,TRBD2,TGTGCCAGCTCCGAACAGGGACTAGCCTACGAGCAGTACTTC,CASSEQGLAYEQYF
NA,TRBJ1-1,TRBV9,NA,TGTGCCAGCAGTAAGGGGTCATCGAACACTGAAGCTTTCTTT,CASSKGSSNTEAFF
NA,TRBJ2-1,TRBV4-1,NA,TGCGCCAGCAGCCAAGCGGAGGAGGCCTACAATGAGCAGTTCTTC,CASSQAEEAYNEQFF
NA,TRBJ1-4,TRBV6-6,NA,TGTGCCAGCAGGCGGGATGAAAAACTGTTTTTT,CASRRDEKLFF
NA,TRBJ2-1,TRBV2,TRBD2,TGTGCCAGCACCCTAGCGGGGGGCTCCTACAATGAGCAGTTCTTC,CASTLAGGSYNEQFF
NA,TRBJ1-6,TRBV6-1,NA,TGTGCCAGCAGTGGAGGGTCTTGGGGAAGAGTGGACTATAATTCACCCCTCCACTTT,CASSGGSWGRVDYNSPLHF
NA,TRBJ1-6,TRBV5-1,NA,TGCGCCAGCAGCTTGAACGGAGATAATAATTCACCCCTCCACTTT,CASSLNGDNNSPLHF
NA,TRBJ1-2,TRBV5-6,NA,TGTGCCAGCAGGGTTGGACAGCGGTATAACTATGGCTACACCTTC,CASRVGQRYNYGYTF
NA,TRBJ1-2,TRBV19,TRBD1,TGTGCCAGTAGTATTCCCGGGACAGCGATCTATGGCTACACCTTC,CASSIPGTAIYGYTF
NA,TRBJ1-2,TRBV5-4,TRBD1,TGTGCCAGCAGCCCCGGGACAGGGCGTATGGAATATGGCTACACCTTC,CASSPGTGRMEYGYTF
NA,TRBJ2-1,TRBV2,NA,TGTGCCAGCAGCCCAACCCGGAATGAGCAGTTCTTC,CASSPTRNEQFF
NA,TRBJ1-6,TRBV6-5,NA,TGTGCCAGCAGTTACGGACAGTATGTATCACCCCTCCACTTT,CASSYGQYVSPLHF
NA,TRBJ2-5,TRBV11-2,TRBD1,TGTGCCAGCAGCCGCGGACAGGAAGAGACCCAGTACTTC,CASSRGQEETQYF
NA,TRBJ1-2,TRBV6-6,TRBD1,TGTGCCAGCAGCAGGGGGGACAACTATGGCTACACCTTC,CASSRGDNYGYTF
NA,TRBJ2-1,TRBV5-1,TRBD2,TGCGCCAGCACCCCAACGCGACTAGCGGGAGGCGATGAGCAGTTCTTC,CASTPTRLAGGDEQFF
NA,TRBJ1-5,TRBV6-5,NA,TGTGCCACAGCAAGGGGTTGGGATAGCAATCAGCCCCAGCATTTT,CATARGWDSNQPQHF
NA,TRBJ2-1,TRBV11-1,NA,TGTGCCAGCAGCCCAGCGTTTTGGTATGAGCAGTTCTTC,CASSPAFWYEQFF
NA,TRBJ2-5,TRBV28,NA,TGTGCCAGTTTAAGCATAGACAGTTTGGAGACCCAGTACTTC,CASLSIDSLETQYF
NA,TRBJ2-1,TRBV11-3,TRBD2,TGTGCCAGCAGCTTAGTAGCGGGGTTCAATGAGCAGTTCTTC,CASSLVAGFNEQFF
NA,TRBJ2-7,TRBV3-1/TRBV3-2,NA,TGTGCCAGCAGCCAAGCCCTGGGCTCTTTCTACGAGCAGTACTTC,CASSQALGSFYEQYF
NA,TRBJ2-2,TRBV5-4,TRBD1,TGTGCCAGCAGCTTACCAGGGGGCTTCGTCGGGGAGCTGTTTTTT,CASSLPGGFVGELFF
NA,TRBJ2-7,TRBV5-1,TRBD1,TGCGCCAGCAGCTCCCGGGACAGGAGATCCTACGAGCAGTACTTC,CASSSRDRRSYEQYF
NA,TRBJ2-7,TRBV9,NA,TGTGCCAGCAGCGTAGAAGTCTACGAGAGCTCCTACGAGCAGTACTTC,CASSVEVYESSYEQYF
NA,TRBJ1-2,TRBV10-3,NA,TGTGCCATCCAAAATCCGTTTAAGGGAGACTATGGCTACACCTTC,CAIQNPFKGDYGYTF
NA,TRBJ1-1,TRBV28,NA,TGTGCCAGCTCAGATCGGGTAACCGCTTTCTTT,CASSDRVTAFF
NA,TRBJ2-2,TRBV19,NA,TGTGCCAGTAGTGCCCCAGGGCGAACGAACACCGGGGAGCTGTTTTTT,CASSAPGRTNTGELFF
NA,TRBJ1-6,TRBV7-3,NA,TGTGCCAGCAGCCGAACAGGTGACCAATTCTCACCCCTCCACTTT,CASSRTGDQFSPLHF